This passage covers 25 T cell receptor beta chains from one sample sequenced in a study of shared clonotypes between healthy human individuals. Generated by immunoSEQ multiplex PCR, the TCRdb table keeps only in-frame clones and is missing some. The sample carries 2.3 million or so clones, just over 90% recorded once. Specimen: naive CD4+ T cells from PBMCs. Subset noted: CD45RA+ positively selected. The receptors were gathered from a man younger than 35 in good health. Some clones in this sample may be carry-over from other donors' samples.

CDR3 nucleotide sequence: TGTGCCAGCAGCGTAGAAGATTTGGGCACTGAAGCTTTCTTT. The encoded protein is CASSVEDLGTEAFF. V and J are TRBV9 and TRBJ1-1, with D hard to call. The V gene's germline CDR1 is SGDLS and CDR2 YYNGEE. V was shortened by 0 bases and J by 4 bases, with 10 bases between the two germline ends. The CDR3 is made up of 14 amino acids.

A note on this clone: Sequence at one end of the junction differs from germline and may be a read error. V and J are TRBV5-4 and TRBJ2-7, with a possible D match to TRBD2 (6 bases). The length of the CDR3 is 13 residues. Per the germline V gene, CDR1 is SGHNT and CDR2 is YYREEE (reference sequence). CDR3 sequence reads: CAVRGPTTYEQYF. CDR3 DNA sequence: TGCGCGGTGCGGGGTCCGACGACCTACGAGCAGTACTTC.

The rearrangement uses TRBV9 and TRBJ2-1; maybe TRBD2 (5 bases). CDR3 size: 14 residues. Germline lookup yields CDR1 SGDLS and CDR2 YYNGEE. Trimming removed 1 base from V and 7 bases from J, with 12 bases in between. This chain's CDR3 is CASSVQRAGNEQFF. CDR3 nucleotides: TGTGCCAGCAGCGTACAGAGGGCCGGGAATGAGCAGTTCTTC.

Here the CDR3 reads CASSLGGTSGTKFF. The CDR3 DNA is TGTGCCAGCAGCCTCGGAGGGACTAGCGGGACCAAGTTCTTC. This chain connects TRBV9 to TRBJ2-1, with 13 positions matching TRBD2. This CDR3 is 14 amino acids long. Germline V gene lookup returns CDR1 SGDLS and CDR2 YYNGEE. V shed 4 bases, J shed 14 bases, and the junction held 9 bases outside the gene matches.

V and J are TRBV11-2 and TRBJ2-1; D might be TRBD1 (6 bases). Deletions cut 8 bases from V and 1 base from J, with 18 bases between. The germline V gene has CDR1 SGHAT and CDR2 FQNNGV. The CDR3 has 16 residues. The CDR3 loop reads CASRWIRGRSYNEQFF. DNA for the CDR3: TGTGCCAGCCGATGGATCAGGGGTAGATCCTACAATGAGCAGTTCTTC.

This clone was observed once. This sequence joins TRBV5-1 and TRBJ1-1, with D unresolved. The CDR3 contains 14 residues. V was shortened by 2 bases and J by 1 base, with 9 bases between the two germline ends. Germline lookup yields CDR1 SGHRS and CDR2 YFSETQ. In DNA, the CDR3 is TGCGCCAGCAGCTTACAGTGGCAGAACACTGAAGCTTTCTTT. Translated, it gives CASSLQWQNTEAFF.

The chain uses TRBV6-5 and TRBJ1-2, with D perhaps TRBD1 (6 bases). Germline CDR1 MNHEY, CDR2 SVGAGI. The ends were cut back, 4 bases at V and 12 bases at J, with 21 bases in the middle. CDR3 length: 14 residues. The CDR3 region is CASSSGTSYRADTF. The CDR3 DNA reads TGTGCCAGCAGTTCCGGGACATCCTATAGGGCTGACACCTTC.

The chain has TRBV6-1 and TRBJ2-7, with TRBD1 identical over 10 bases. Germline lookup yields CDR1 MNHNS and CDR2 SASEGT. There are 14 residues in the CDR3. Trimming cost V 6 bases and J 5 bases; bases outside gene matches: 7. The CDR3 loop is CASRDRQGANEQYF. In DNA, the CDR3 is TGTGCCAGCAGGGATCGACAGGGGGCCAACGAGCAGTACTTC.

The chain uses TRBV11-1 and TRBJ2-2; no clear D. Germline V gene lookup returns CDR1 SGHAT and CDR2 FQDESV (reference sequence). V was cut by 5 bases and J by 0 bases, with 7 bases left in between. The CDR3 is 14 amino acids. The chain's CDR3 is CASSLQTNTGELFF. The CDR3, as DNA: TGTGCCAGCAGCCTACAGACGAACACCGGGGAGCTGTTTTTT.

This sequence joins TRBV5-4 and TRBJ1-1, with D perhaps matching TRBD1 (5 bases). Germline V CDR1 and CDR2: SGHNT, YYREEE (reference sequence). This CDR3 has 16 residues. Trimming pared 10 bases from V and 6 bases from J, leaving 28 bases between. DNA of the CDR3: TGTGCCTCCGGTGGGGAGGGAATACCTTGGGGGTCTGAAGCTTTCTTT. This encodes CASGGEGIPWGSEAFF.

The V gene is TRBV11-2, the J gene TRBJ1-2; D call uncertain. The CDR3 has 14 amino acids. Trimming removed 0 bases at V and 4 bases at J, with 9 bases between. The germline V gene has CDR1 SGHAT and CDR2 FQNNGV. Written as DNA, the CDR3 is TGTGCCAGCAGCTTAGATACAGTGGGCTATGGCTACACCTTC. Its protein product is CASSLDTVGYGYTF.

As to this clone: Other DNA sequences in the sample encode the same CDR3. The chain carries TRBV2 and TRBJ2-6; D is uncertain. Germline-derived CDR1 and CDR2 are SNHLY and FYNNEI. CDR3 length equals 12 residues. V dropped 10 bases and J dropped 0 bases, with 4 bases sitting between them. The CDR3 coding sequence is TGTGCCACCAGCTCTGGGGCCAACGTCCTGACTTTC. Its protein product is CATSSGANVLTF.

Regarding this clone: The same CDR3 arises from other DNA sequences in this sample as well. The chain links TRBV18 to TRBJ2-7; 9 nucleotides agree with TRBD1. Germline CDR1 and CDR2: KGHSH and LQKENI. The length of the CDR3 is 15 residues. The V and J ends lost 3 bases and 3 bases, in that order; junction bases with no gene match: 6. The CDR3 here is CASSPSGTGSYEQYF. In DNA form, the CDR3 reads TGTGCCAGCTCACCCTCCGGGACAGGGAGCTACGAGCAGTACTTC.

The chain links TRBV2 to TRBJ2-3; D not resolved. Germline loops: CDR1 SNHLY, CDR2 FYNNEI. The CDR3 spans 11 residues. Trimming pared 5 bases from V and 6 bases from J, leaving 6 bases between. CDR3 loop: CASSYSDTQYF. For the CDR3, the DNA is TGTGCCAGCAGTTATTCGGATACGCAGTATTTT. The entire variable domain, with the rest obtained from reference TRBV2 and TRBJ2-3, is as follows: EPEVTQTPSHQVTQMGQEVILRCVPISNHLYFYWYRQILGQKVEFLVSFYNNEISEKSEIFDDQFSVERPDGSNFTLKIRSTKLEDSAMYFCASSYSDTQYFGPGTRLTVL.

To note about this clone: At the DNA level, this CDR3 is encoded by other sequences in the same sample as well. The gene calls are TRBV4-1 and TRBJ2-1; D is undetermined. There are 16 residues in the CDR3. Germline-derived CDR1 and CDR2 are MGHRA and YSYEKL. Trimming stripped 1 base from V and 0 bases from J, with 10 bases between. The CDR3 reads CASSQGRASSYNEQFF. The CDR3 nucleotides are TGCGCCAGCAGCCAAGGGCGAGCGAGCTCCTACAATGAGCAGTTCTTC.

V and J are TRBV19 and TRBJ2-3; D possibly uses TRBD1 or TRBD2 (5 bases each). The CDR3 covers 15 residues. V was trimmed by 5 bases and J by 10 bases, leaving 22 bases between them. CDR1 is LNHDA and CDR2 is SQIVND in the germline V gene (reference sequence). The CDR3 protein is CASSPGPGLGLAQYF. The CDR3 nucleotides are TGTGCCAGTAGTCCGGGACCTGGCCTTGGGCTAGCGCAGTATTTT. Supplemented by reference TRBV19 and TRBJ2-3, the full variable domain reads DGGITQSPKYLFRKEGQNVTLSCEQNLNHDAMYWYRQDPGQGLRLIYYSQIVNDFQKGDIAEGYSVSREKKESFPLTVTSAQKNPTAFYLCASSPGPGLGLAQYFGPGTRLTVL.

This clone appeared a single time. The sample carries other DNA sequences with the same CDR3. CDR3 in DNA: TGTGCCAGCTCACCAACAACAGGGGACACTGAAGCTTTCTTT. Translating gives CASSPTTGDTEAFF. The rearrangement links TRBV18 to TRBJ1-1, with 7 bases lining up with TRBD1. CDR1 and CDR2 (germline): KGHSH, LQKENI. This CDR3 is 14 amino acids long. V lost 2 bases to trimming and J lost 3 bases; unmatched junction nucleotides: 3. The full variable domain, its missing parts supplied by reference TRBV18 and TRBJ1-1, is NAGVMQNPRHLVRRRGQEARLRCSPMKGHSHVYWYRQLPEEGLKFMVYLQKENIIDESGMPKERFSAEFPKEGPSILRIQQVVRGDSAAYFCASSPTTGDTEAFFGQGTRLTVV.

The V gene is TRBV10-1, the J gene TRBJ2-1; 12 positions agree with TRBD2. Germline V gene data show CDR1 as WNHNN and CDR2 as SYGVQD (reference sequence). The CDR3 contains 17 residues. Trimming at V came to 4 bases and at J to 2 bases, leaving 6 bases not matched to a gene. CDR3 nucleotides: TGCGCCAGCAGTGGCAGACTAGCGGGAGTCCCCTACAATGAGCAGTTCTTC. Protein product: CASSGRLAGVPYNEQFF.

The rearrangement uses TRBV7-9 and TRBJ2-5; D is possibly TRBD1 (5 bases). Germline-derived CDR1 and CDR2 are SEHNR and FQNEAQ (reference sequence). Trimming cost V 1 base and J 0 bases, with 15 bases left between them. The CDR3 totals 17 residues. CDR3 sequence: CASSLGGSGVHQETQYF. DNA for the CDR3: TGTGCCAGCAGCTTAGGGGGCTCTGGGGTCCACCAAGAGACCCAGTACTTC.

J is TRBJ2-7 and V is TRBV27, with TRBD2 identical over 12 bases. Germline loops: CDR1 MNHEY, CDR2 SMNVEV (reference sequence). This CDR3 region has 15 residues. The J segment lost 3 bases and the V segment lost 6 bases, leaving 6 bases of the junction unmatched. The CDR3 region is CASSSLAGGNYEQYF. The DNA of the CDR3 is TGTGCCAGCAGCTCTCTAGCGGGGGGGAACTACGAGCAGTACTTC.

The chain has TRBV25-1 and TRBJ2-5, with 9 nucleotides matching TRBD2. Matching the DNA end better, TRBJ2-7 makes the J call doubtful. Germline CDR1 MGHDK, CDR2 SYGVNS. This CDR3 comprises 15 residues. The CDR3 spells CASSESGASGTEQYF. DNA for the CDR3: TGTGCCAGCAGTGAATCAGGGGCTAGCGGGACCGAGCAGTACTTC.

The chain recombines TRBV18 with TRBJ2-2; 12 positions match TRBD2. This CDR3 is built from 16 residues. Germline lookup yields CDR1 KGHSH and CDR2 LQKENI. Trimming took 0 bases from V and 5 from J; bases not matched to a gene: 1. CDR3 sequence: CASSPPGTSGTGELFF. In DNA form, the CDR3 reads TGTGCCAGCTCACCACCCGGGACTAGCGGGACCGGGGAGCTGTTTTTT.

This clone has more than one count but fewer than ten. This chain links TRBV2 with TRBJ2-2; no reliable D call. Trimming cost V 5 bases and J 7 bases, with 5 bases left between them. Germline CDR1 is SNHLY and CDR2 is FYNNEI. The CDR3 has 11 residues. In nucleotides, the CDR3 is TGTGCCAGCAGTAGCAGCGGGGAGCTGTTTTTT. Translating it yields CASSSSGELFF.

V gene TRBV5-4 combines with J gene TRBJ2-7, with 10 bases aligning to TRBD1. V shed 4 bases, J shed 1 base, and the junction held 11 bases outside the gene matches. CDR1 and CDR2 (germline): SGHNT, YYREEE (reference sequence). CDR3 length: 17 amino acids. CDR3 amino acids: CASSLGGGQGGSYEQYF. CDR3 nucleotides: TGTGCCAGCAGCCTAGGTGGCGGACAGGGGGGGTCCTACGAGCAGTACTTC.

The CDR3 nucleotides read TGCGCCACCGGGACTAGCATGAACACCGGGGAGCTGTTTTTT. Protein sequence: CATGTSMNTGELFF. The V gene is TRBV5-1, the J gene TRBJ2-2; 9 bases agree with TRBD2. Germline CDR1 reads SGHRS; CDR2 reads YFSETQ. With V trimmed by 9 bases and J by 1 base, 4 bases remained unmatched. The CDR3 covers 14 residues.